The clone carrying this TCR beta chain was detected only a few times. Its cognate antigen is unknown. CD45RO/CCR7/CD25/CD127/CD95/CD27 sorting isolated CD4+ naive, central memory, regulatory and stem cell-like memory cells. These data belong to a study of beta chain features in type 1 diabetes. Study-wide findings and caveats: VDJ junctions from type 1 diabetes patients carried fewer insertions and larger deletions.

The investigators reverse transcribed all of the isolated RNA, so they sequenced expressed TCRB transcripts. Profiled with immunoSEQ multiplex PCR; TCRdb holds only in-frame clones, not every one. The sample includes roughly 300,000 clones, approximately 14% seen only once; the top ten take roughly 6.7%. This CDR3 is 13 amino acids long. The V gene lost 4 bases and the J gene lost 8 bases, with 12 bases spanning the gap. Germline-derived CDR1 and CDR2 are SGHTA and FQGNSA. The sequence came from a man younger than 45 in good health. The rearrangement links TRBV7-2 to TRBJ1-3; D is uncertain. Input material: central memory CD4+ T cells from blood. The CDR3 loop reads CASSSGMGDTIYF. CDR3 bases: TGTGCCAGCAGCTCGGGGATGGGAGACACCATATATTTT.